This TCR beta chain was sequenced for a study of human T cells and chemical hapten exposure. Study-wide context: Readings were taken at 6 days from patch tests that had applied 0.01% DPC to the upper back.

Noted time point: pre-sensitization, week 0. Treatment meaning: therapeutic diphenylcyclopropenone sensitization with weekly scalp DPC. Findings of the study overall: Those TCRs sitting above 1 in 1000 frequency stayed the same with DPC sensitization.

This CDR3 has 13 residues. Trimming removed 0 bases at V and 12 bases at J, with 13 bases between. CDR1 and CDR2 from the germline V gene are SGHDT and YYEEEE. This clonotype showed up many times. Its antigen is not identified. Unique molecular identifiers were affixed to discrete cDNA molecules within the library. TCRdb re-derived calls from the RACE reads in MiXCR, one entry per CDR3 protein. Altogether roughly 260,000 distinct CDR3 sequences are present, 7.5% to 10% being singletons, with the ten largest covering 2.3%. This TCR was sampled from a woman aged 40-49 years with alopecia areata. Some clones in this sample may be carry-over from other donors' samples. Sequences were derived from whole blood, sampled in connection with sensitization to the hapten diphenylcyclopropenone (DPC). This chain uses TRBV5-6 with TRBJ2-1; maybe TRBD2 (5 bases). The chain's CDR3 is CASSLDRLAGQFF. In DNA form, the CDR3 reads TGTGCCAGCAGCTTGGATCGCCTAGCTGGGCAGTTCTTC. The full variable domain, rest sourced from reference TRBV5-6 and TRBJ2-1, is DAGVTQSPTHLIKTRGQQVTLRCSPKSGHDTVSWYQQALGQGPQFIFQYYEEEERQRGNFPDRFSGHQFPNYSSELNVNALLLGDSALYLCASSLDRLAGQFFGPGTRLTVL.